The 6 T cell receptor beta chains listed next were all sequenced from one sample in a study of OX40 agonist ivuxolimab in advanced cancers. The data were produced by immunoSEQ multiplex PCR, yet TCRdb's version contains in-frame clones alone and is incomplete. The table lists tens of thousands of clones, around 81% of them singletons. The sequences come from CD4+ or CD8+ T cells sorted from blood, collected in a trial of the OX40 agonist ivuxolimab. The source is an adult with an advanced solid tumor such as melanoma, head and neck, liver or kidney cancer.

The V gene is TRBV27, the J gene TRBJ2-2; D ambiguous. V gave up 8 bases and J gave up 3 bases, with 4 bases separating them. This CDR3 comprises 11 residues. Germline V CDR1 and CDR2: MNHEY, SMNVEV (reference sequence). The CDR3 DNA reads TGTGCCAGCCGATACACCGGGGAGCTGTTTTTT. It is translated as CASRYTGELFF.

DNA for the CDR3: TGCAGTGCTAGAGGCCGTGACAAGCAGTACTTC. This codes for CSARGRDKQYF. The rearrangement joins TRBV20-1 to TRBJ2-7; D is unresolved. The CDR3 covers 11 residues. Germline lookup yields CDR1 DFQATT and CDR2 SNEGSKA (reference sequence). The V end was cut by 1 base, the J end by 8 bases, with 9 bases between.

Comments on this clone: This same CDR3 is encoded by further DNA sequences in the sample. The chain links TRBV4-3 to TRBJ1-5; D gene ambiguous. V was cut by 0 bases and J by 7 bases, with 10 bases left in between. Germline V lookup: CDR1 LGHNA, CDR2 YSLEER. The CDR3 totals 14 residues. CDR3 coding DNA: TGCGCCAGCAGCCAAGATAGAGGCGGACAGCCCCAGCATTTT. Translating gives CASSQDRGGQPQHF.

The gene calls are TRBV10-3 and TRBJ2-1; D is possibly TRBD1 or TRBD2 (5 bases each). V was shortened by 3 bases and J by 7 bases, with 13 bases between the two germline ends. The CDR3 is 14 amino acids. Germline assignment: CDR1 ENHRY and CDR2 SYGVKD. DNA of the CDR3: TGTGCCATCAGTGACCCCTCTTGGGGGAATGAGCAGTTCTTC. Translation gives CAISDPSWGNEQFF.

CDR3 nucleotides: TGTGCCAGCAGTACAGGGTTGAGCACTGAAGCTTTCTTT. Translation: CASSTGLSTEAFF. This chain links TRBV6-1 with TRBJ1-1; weak D call: TRBD1 (6 bases). V lost 5 bases and J lost 4, with 11 bases in between. Germline V gene data show CDR1 as MNHNS and CDR2 as SASEGT. CDR3 length: 13 amino acids.

The chain is built from TRBV6-1 and TRBJ2-4; D may correspond to TRBD1 or TRBD2 (6 bases each). This CDR3 is 15 amino acids long. V shed 6 bases and J shed 1 base, with 13 bases lying between them. Germline loops: CDR1 MNHNS, CDR2 SASEGT. The CDR3 coding sequence is TGTGCCAGCAGCCAGGGGACTGCCGCCAAAAACATTCAGTACTTC. Its translation is CASSQGTAAKNIQYF.